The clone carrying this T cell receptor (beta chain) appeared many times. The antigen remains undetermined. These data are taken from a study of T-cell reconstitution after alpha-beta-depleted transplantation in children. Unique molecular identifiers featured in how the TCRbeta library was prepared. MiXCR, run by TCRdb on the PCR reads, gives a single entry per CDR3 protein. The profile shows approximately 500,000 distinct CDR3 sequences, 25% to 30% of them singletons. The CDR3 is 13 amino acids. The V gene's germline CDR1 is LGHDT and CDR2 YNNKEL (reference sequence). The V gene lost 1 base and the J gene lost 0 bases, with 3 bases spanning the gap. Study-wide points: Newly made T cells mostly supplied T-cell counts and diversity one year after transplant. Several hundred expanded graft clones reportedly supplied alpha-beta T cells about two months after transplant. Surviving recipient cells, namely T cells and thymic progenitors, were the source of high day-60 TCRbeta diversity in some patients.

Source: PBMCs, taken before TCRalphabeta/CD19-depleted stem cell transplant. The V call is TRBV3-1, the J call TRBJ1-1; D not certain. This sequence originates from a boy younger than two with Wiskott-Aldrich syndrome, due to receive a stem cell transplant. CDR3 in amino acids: CASSQGVNTEAFF. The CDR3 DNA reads TGTGCCAGCAGCCAAGGAGTGAACACTGAAGCTTTCTTT. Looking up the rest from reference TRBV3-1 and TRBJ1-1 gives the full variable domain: DTAVSQTPKYLVTQMGNDKSIKCEQNLGHDTMYWYKQDSKKFLKIMFSYNNKELIINETVPNRFSPKSPDKAHLNLHINSLELGDSAVYFCASSQGVNTEAFFGQGTRLTVV.